The clone carrying this TCR beta chain was detected a few times. Its antigen remains unknown. This record comes from a study of beta chain features in type 1 diabetes. Turning to the study itself: Healthy donors and patients showed comparable age, gender and cell yields.

The entirety of the isolated RNA underwent reverse transcription, so expressed TCRB transcripts were sequenced. Some clones are missing from TCRdb's copy, which holds only in-frame ones; the method was immunoSEQ multiplex PCR. The table lists about 170,000 clones, around 8% of them singletons. Study-wide findings and caveats: A pattern of fewer insertions and more deletions at VDJ junctions was seen in type 1 diabetes patients. Type 1 diabetes patients had TCRB CDR3s that were shorter (moderately but significantly so) in all four CD4+ subsets. Shorter templates might be favored by PCR, equally in patients and controls. Patients' naive, central memory and regulatory TCRB repertoires appeared more alike than those of healthy donors.

This CDR3 spans 14 amino acids. Germline CDR1 MNHEY, CDR2 SVGAGI. The ends were cut back, 6 bases at V and 7 bases at J, with 19 bases in the middle. This receptor was taken from a woman aged 40-49 years with type 1 diabetes. This sequence joins TRBV6-5 and TRBJ2-7, with D possibly TRBD1 on 6 matching bases. The sample comprised central memory CD4+ T cells from blood. CDR3 nucleotides: TGTGCCAGCAGAGTGAGGACAGATGGGGGTGAGCAGTACTTC. Amino acid sequence: CASRVRTDGGEQYF.